This is a list of T cell receptor beta chains from one sample in a study of blood T cell repertoires in COVID-19. The repertoire was sequenced with immunoSEQ multiplex PCR; TCRdb's copy has only in-frame clones and lacks some. Of some 170,000 clones in the sample, about 84% were seen once. Sequencing was performed on PBMCs or T cells enriched from blood (not recorded which). The receptors stem from a man between 35 and 55 years old who had recovered from COVID-19. CDR3s include the opening cysteine and the closing phenylalanine or tryptophan. Size is omitted from some rows. Given values are once, few, many or a class for expanded clones.

clone size: few
V gene: TRBV30
J gene: TRBJ1-2
CDR3 length: 14
CDR3 protein: CAWRFTGSNYGYTF

clone size: .
V gene: TRBV9
J gene: TRBJ2-5
CDR3 length: 14
CDR3 protein: CASSSGTSEETQYF

clone size: .
V gene: TRBV11-3
J gene: TRBJ2-2
CDR3 length: 14
CDR3 protein: CASSLTGVAGELFF

clone size: once
V gene: TRBV4-2
J gene: TRBJ2-5
CDR3 length: 15
CDR3 protein: CASSQEQGLGETQYF

clone size: .
V gene: TRBV7-7
J gene: TRBJ1-4
CDR3 length: 15
CDR3 protein: CASSLGTAYNEKLFF

clone size: .
V gene: TRBV7-9
J gene: TRBJ2-3
CDR3 length: 15
CDR3 protein: CASSTSGGSTDTQYF

clone size: .
V gene: TRBV3-1/TRBV3-2
J gene: TRBJ2-2
CDR3 length: 18
CDR3 protein: CASSHWGGGRMNTGELFF

clone size: once
V gene: TRBV5-5
J gene: TRBJ1-3
CDR3 length: 17
CDR3 protein: CASSLVAGQVSGNTIYF

clone size: .
V gene: TRBV27
J gene: TRBJ1-4
CDR3 length: 16
CDR3 protein: CASSDTKTGFNEKLFF

clone size: .
V gene: TRBV18
J gene: TRBJ2-3
CDR3 length: 16
CDR3 protein: CASSRALAGVTDTQYF

clone size: .
V gene: TRBV7-9
J gene: TRBJ1-1
CDR3 length: 12
CDR3 protein: CASSLGQAEAFF

clone size: .
V gene: TRBV18
J gene: TRBJ1-1
CDR3 length: 14
CDR3 protein: CASSPMRVNTEAFF

clone size: .
V gene: TRBV30
J gene: TRBJ1-2
CDR3 length: 13
CDR3 protein: CAWKSKGVYGYTF

clone size: .
V gene: TRBV6-6
J gene: TRBJ1-3
CDR3 length: 15
CDR3 protein: CASSYPGGGGNTIYF

clone size: .
V gene: TRBV21-1
J gene: TRBJ2-2
CDR3 length: 15
CDR3 protein: CASSILFWGDGELFF

clone size: once
V gene: TRBV6-5
J gene: TRBJ2-5
CDR3 length: 15
CDR3 protein: CASSHPLAGTETQYF

clone size: few
V gene: TRBV7-9
J gene: TRBJ2-2
CDR3 length: 16
CDR3 protein: CASSFRTGEIPGELFF

clone size: .
V gene: TRBV7-3
J gene: TRBJ2-1
CDR3 length: 16
CDR3 protein: CASSPAGGALNNEQFF

clone size: .
V gene: TRBV6-8
J gene: TRBJ1-5
CDR3 length: 17
CDR3 protein: CASSYVGCGGGNQPQHF

clone size: .
V gene: TRBV9
J gene: TRBJ2-2
CDR3 length: 14
CDR3 protein: CASRGAGDTGELFF

clone size: .
V gene: TRBV3-1/TRBV3-2
J gene: TRBJ1-1
CDR3 length: 14
CDR3 protein: CASSQESQGAGAFF

clone size: .
V gene: TRBV24-1
J gene: TRBJ2-5
CDR3 length: 13
CDR3 protein: CATSDRIRETQYF

clone size: .
V gene: TRBV2
J gene: TRBJ1-1
CDR3 length: 15
CDR3 protein: CASRAPDRRLPEAFF

clone size: once
V gene: TRBV7-8
J gene: TRBJ2-7
CDR3 length: 16
CDR3 protein: CASNGLAANFSYEQYF

clone size: .
V gene: TRBV10-3
J gene: TRBJ2-1
CDR3 length: 14
CDR3 protein: CAISEPSGNNEQFF

clone size: .
V gene: TRBV10-3
J gene: TRBJ1-2
CDR3 length: 15
CDR3 protein: CAISDRQLGNYGYTF

clone size: .
V gene: TRBV9
J gene: TRBJ2-3
CDR3 length: 17
CDR3 protein: CASSPRGTGYSTDTQYF

clone size: .
V gene: TRBV30
J gene: TRBJ2-6
CDR3 length: 14
CDR3 protein: CAWTIHSGANVLTF

clone size: .
V gene: TRBV30
J gene: TRBJ2-2
CDR3 length: 13
CDR3 protein: CAWRAIRGGELFF

clone size: few
V gene: TRBV5-1
J gene: TRBJ1-5
CDR3 length: 14
CDR3 protein: CASSPDRGEEPQHF

clone size: few
V gene: TRBV9
J gene: TRBJ2-3
CDR3 length: 16
CDR3 protein: CASSIGQYLSTDTQYF

clone size: .
V gene: TRBV5-4
J gene: TRBJ1-3
CDR3 length: 15
CDR3 protein: CASSWGQGTGNTIYF

clone size: .
V gene: TRBV11-2
J gene: TRBJ2-3
CDR3 length: 14
CDR3 protein: CASSDRTGTDTQYF

clone size: .
V gene: TRBV2
J gene: TRBJ1-1
CDR3 length: 15
CDR3 protein: CASRAAGYASTEAFF

clone size: .
V gene: TRBV27
J gene: TRBJ1-3
CDR3 length: 17
CDR3 protein: CASSLGRTGGSGNTIYF

clone size: .
V gene: TRBV5-4
J gene: TRBJ2-7
CDR3 length: 15
CDR3 protein: CASSSSGTGGYEQYF

clone size: .
V gene: TRBV15
J gene: TRBJ2-2
CDR3 length: 14
CDR3 protein: CATSRLQGIGELFF

clone size: .
V gene: TRBV24-1
J gene: TRBJ2-5
CDR3 length: 13
CDR3 protein: CATSGDRWETQYF

clone size: .
V gene: TRBV4-1
J gene: TRBJ2-3
CDR3 length: 16
CDR3 protein: CASSHVAGGYTDTQYF

clone size: .
V gene: TRBV3-1/TRBV3-2
J gene: TRBJ2-2
CDR3 length: 15
CDR3 protein: CASSQGPANTGELFF

clone size: once
V gene: TRBV30
J gene: TRBJ1-2
CDR3 length: 15
CDR3 protein: CAWSARGFSNYGYTF

clone size: .
V gene: TRBV7-2
J gene: TRBJ1-2
CDR3 length: 13
CDR3 protein: CASSLTGVRGYTF

clone size: .
V gene: TRBV7-6
J gene: TRBJ2-3
CDR3 length: 16
CDR3 protein: CASSRTSGGDTDTQYF

clone size: .
V gene: TRBV7-9
J gene: TRBJ1-2
CDR3 length: 15
CDR3 protein: CASSPGQGIYYGYTF

clone size: .
V gene: TRBV14
J gene: TRBJ2-2
CDR3 length: 16
CDR3 protein: CASSQRTSRNTGELFF

clone size: .
V gene: TRBV19
J gene: TRBJ2-3
CDR3 length: 15
CDR3 protein: CASSIETGGRDTQYF

clone size: .
V gene: TRBV10-1
J gene: TRBJ2-2
CDR3 length: 14
CDR3 protein: CASSETNRVGELFF

clone size: .
V gene: TRBV10-3
J gene: TRBJ2-3
CDR3 length: 15
CDR3 protein: CAISSGTSGTDTQYF

clone size: .
V gene: TRBV5-5
J gene: TRBJ1-2
CDR3 length: 14
CDR3 protein: CASSSTRQGNGYTF

clone size: once
V gene: TRBV3-1/TRBV3-2
J gene: TRBJ1-4
CDR3 length: 21
CDR3 protein: CASSQDPSWVTKGATNEKLFF

clone size: .
V gene: TRBV6-5
J gene: TRBJ1-4
CDR3 length: 15
CDR3 protein: CASRLDRGLNEKLFF

clone size: few
V gene: TRBV5-1
J gene: TRBJ1-2
CDR3 length: 14
CDR3 protein: CASSPGTANYGYTF

clone size: .
V gene: TRBV6-5
J gene: TRBJ2-7
CDR3 length: 15
CDR3 protein: CASRTGTGGVYEQYF

clone size: .
V gene: TRBV4-2
J gene: TRBJ2-1
CDR3 length: 15
CDR3 protein: CASSQDGTAGGTQFF

clone size: .
V gene: TRBV9
J gene: TRBJ2-1
CDR3 length: 15
CDR3 protein: CASSPSGGTYNEQFF

clone size: .
V gene: TRBV2
J gene: TRBJ2-1
CDR3 length: 13
CDR3 protein: CASSKTEYNEQFF

clone size: .
V gene: TRBV6-1
J gene: TRBJ2-4
CDR3 length: 14
CDR3 protein: CASSEVPEGDIQYF

clone size: once
V gene: TRBV5-1
J gene: TRBJ1-2
CDR3 length: 15
CDR3 protein: CASSRDRGRGDGYTF

clone size: .
V gene: TRBV11-2
J gene: TRBJ2-1
CDR3 length: 12
CDR3 protein: CASSRTTVEQFF

clone size: .
V gene: TRBV10-3
J gene: TRBJ2-1
CDR3 length: 17
CDR3 protein: CAIKAAGGHMKNNEQFF